The subject of this entry is one TCR beta chain. The antigen remains unidentified. The PCR used 60 Vbeta and 13 Jbeta primers. Produced via immunoSEQ multiplex PCR; TCRdb's table is partial and in-frame only. The table has approximately 150,000 clones, around 81% seen once. The CDR3 spans 15 residues. The data stem from a study of cytomegalovirus exposure and HLA in healthy donors. Overall study results and limits: Per a prior analysis, the majority of TCR beta V segments were productive roughly 87% or roughly 30% of the time. Reports indicated that the classifier achieved high specificity and sensitivity in diagnosing cytomegalovirus status.

Input material: PBMCs. The chain employs TRBV21-1 and TRBJ1-3; TRBD1 reflects the table's D call only, with no check against the DNA. TRBV21-1 is recorded as a pseudogene. This TCR derives from a woman aged 45-65 years in good health and CMV-seronegative. Here the CDR3 reads CASSTQTGAGNTIYF. The CDR3, as DNA: TGTGCCAGCAGCACCCAGACAGGGGCGGGAAACACCATATATTTT.